This is a list of T cell receptor beta chains from one sample in a study of blood T cell repertoires in COVID-19. Sequencing used immunoSEQ multiplex PCR; TCRdb keeps in-frame clones, though not all of them. Of 45,000 to 50,000 clones in the sample, around 85% were seen once. The sequencing sample was made of peripheral blood. The receptors come from a woman of 80 years or more with COVID-19, enrolled during active disease. Each CDR3 is given with its conserved first and last residue. A D gene is named only where the DNA matches it firmly. The size entry is marked missing in some rows and otherwise reads once, few, many or a size class.

>-|TRBV27|TRBD1|TRBJ2-3
CASSPGDRGTDTQYF
TGTGCCAGCAGTCCGGGGGACAGGGGTACAGATACGCAGTATTTT
>-|TRBV12-3/TRBV12-4|-|TRBJ2-3
CASSFRGDTQYF
TGTGCCAGCAGTTTTAGGGGAGATACGCAGTATTTT
>many|TRBV7-9|-|TRBJ2-3
CASIHSGSTDTQYF
TGTGCCAGCATCCATAGCGGTAGCACAGATACGCAGTATTTT
>-|TRBV4-3|-|TRBJ2-1
CASSPYRSSYNEQFF
TGCGCCAGCAGCCCCTACCGGAGCTCCTACAATGAGCAGTTCTTC
>-|TRBV2|TRBD1|TRBJ1-5
CASRTGLSNQPQHF
TGTGCCAGCAGGACAGGGCTTAGCAATCAGCCCCAGCATTTT
>-|TRBV28|TRBD1|TRBJ1-2
CASSSGQGAYGYTF
TGTGCCAGCAGTAGTGGACAGGGGGCCTATGGCTACACCTTC
>-|TRBV19|TRBD2|TRBJ2-1
CASSIVSSGSTEQFF
TGTGCCAGTAGTATAGTTTCGAGCGGGAGCACTGAGCAGTTCTTC
>once|TRBV5-1|TRBD2|TRBJ2-7
CASSLGPTSARLSYEQYF
TGCGCCAGCAGCTTGGGGCCGACTAGCGCGCGCCTCTCCTACGAGCAGTACTTC
>-|TRBV7-9|-|TRBJ1-5
CASSLDPYQPQHF
TGTGCCAGCAGCTTAGATCCATATCAGCCCCAGCATTTT
>-|TRBV27|-|TRBJ2-3
CASSLAPGFSTDTQYF
TGTGCCAGCAGTCTCGCCCCAGGGTTTAGCACAGATACGCAGTATTTT
>-|TRBV9|-|TRBJ1-2
CASSVGYEGGYGYTF
TGTGCCAGCAGCGTAGGCTATGAGGGAGGCTATGGCTACACCTTC
>-|TRBV11-2|TRBD2|TRBJ2-1
CASSSGLAGNNEQFF
TGTGCCAGCAGCTCAGGACTAGCGGGGAATAATGAGCAGTTCTTC
>-|TRBV7-2|-|TRBJ2-7
CASSLLQGSYEQYF
TGTGCCAGCAGCCTTCTACAGGGCTCCTACGAGCAGTACTTC
>-|TRBV5-1|-|TRBJ2-7
CASSLQGPPYEQYF
TGCGCCAGCAGCCTACAGGGCCCTCCCTACGAGCAGTACTTC
>-|TRBV27|TRBD1|TRBJ1-6
CASSLAGTAGSPLHF
TGTGCCAGCAGTTTAGCCGGGACAGCGGGTTCACCCCTCCACTTT
>-|TRBV12-3/TRBV12-4|-|TRBJ1-5
CATSGGIQPQHF
TGTGCCACCTCAGGAGGGATTCAGCCCCAGCATTTT
>-|TRBV3-1/TRBV3-2|TRBD2|TRBJ2-7
CASSQRYGTSPYEQYF
TGTGCCAGCAGCCAAAGATACGGGACTAGCCCCTACGAGCAGTACTTC
>-|TRBV5-1|TRBD1|TRBJ1-3
CASSLYPGQGVNTIYF
TGCGCCAGCAGCTTGTACCCTGGACAGGGTGTGAACACCATATATTTT
>-|TRBV2|TRBD1|TRBJ1-2
CATNRDRGRSAGYTF
TGTGCCACCAACCGGGACAGGGGTAGGAGTGCTGGCTACACCTTC
>-|TRBV7-2|-|TRBJ1-1
CASSLVGRGFEAFF
TGTGCCAGCAGCTTAGTGGGGAGAGGGTTTGAAGCTTTCTTT
>-|TRBV29-1|TRBD1|TRBJ1-2
CSVLPGQGYGYTF
TGCAGCGTCCTGCCGGGACAGGGTTATGGCTACACCTTC
>-|TRBV6-5|-|TRBJ1-3
CASSPFLSGNTIYF
TGTGCCAGCAGCCCCTTCCTCTCTGGAAACACCATATATTTT
>-|TRBV11-2|TRBD2|TRBJ2-1
CASAPLAAGEYNEQFF
TGTGCCAGCGCTCCCCTAGCGGCGGGAGAATACAATGAGCAGTTCTTC
>-|TRBV10-3|TRBD2|TRBJ2-1
CAIICREGLYNEQFF
TGTGCCATCATCTGTCGGGAGGGCCTCTACAATGAGCAGTTCTTC
>few|TRBV20-1|TRBD1|TRBJ1-2
CSASSFGQGANYGYTF
TGCAGTGCTAGTAGCTTCGGACAGGGGGCTAACTATGGCTACACCTTC